This is a list of T cell receptor beta chains from one sample in a study of blood T cell repertoires in COVID-19. Data came from immunoSEQ multiplex PCR; TCRdb stores just in-frame clones and leaves some out. Among 650,000 to 800,000 clones listed, approximately 90% were seen once. Sequenced material: peripheral blood. All receptors come from a young woman with acute or convalescent COVID-19. Each CDR3 is given with its conserved first and last residue. Each record gives: D gene, V gene, CDR3 length, clone size, J gene, CDR3 DNA, CDR3 protein. The D gene is left open where the match is weak. Clone size is stated in some rows and not others, as once, few, many or a class when expanded.

NA	TRBV28	16	few	TRBJ2-1	TGTGCCAGCAGTTTAACCGCTGATGGGGCTTTCAATGAGCAGTTCTTC	CASSLTADGAFNEQFF
NA	TRBV7-2	15	NA	TRBJ2-1	TGTGCCAGCAGCCCCGGGACACTCATGGGCGATGAGCAGTTCTTC	CASSPGTLMGDEQFF
NA	TRBV7-2	14	NA	TRBJ1-3	TGTGCCAGCAGCTCCTTAGCGGGTCTTGACACCATATATTTT	CASSSLAGLDTIYF
TRBD1	TRBV5-6	16	NA	TRBJ1-2	TGTGCCAGCAGCTTGGTACCGACAGGGGAGCTCGATGGCTACACCTTC	CASSLVPTGELDGYTF
NA	TRBV6-1	14	once	TRBJ1-2	TGTGCCAGCAGCCCCCCGGGAGGGGGGAATGGCTACACCTTC	CASSPPGGGNGYTF
NA	TRBV15	14	NA	TRBJ1-1	TGTGCCACCAGCAGAGGCGACAGGAACACTGAAGCTTTCTTT	CATSRGDRNTEAFF
NA	TRBV5-1	16	NA	TRBJ1-3	TGCGCCAGCAGCTTGTCACAGCTTTACTCTGGAAACACCATATATTTT	CASSLSQLYSGNTIYF
TRBD1	TRBV13	18	NA	TRBJ1-2	TGTGCCAGCAGCTTATTAACTTCCGGCAGGGGGCGAAACTATGGCTACACCTTC	CASSLLTSGRGRNYGYTF
NA	TRBV2	13	NA	TRBJ2-3	TGTGCCACCATGACATACCGCACAGATACGCAGTATTTT	CATMTYRTDTQYF
NA	TRBV27	14	NA	TRBJ2-3	TGTGCCAGCAGTTTAAGCCTAACTTTGGATACGCAGTATTTT	CASSLSLTLDTQYF
NA	TRBV6-5	13	NA	TRBJ2-7	TGTGCCAGCAGGGCTGTGAAGATCAACGAGCAGTACTTC	CASRAVKINEQYF
TRBD1	TRBV6-6	14	once	TRBJ1-2	TGTGCCAGCAACGACAGGGGGCCAAACTATGGCTACACCTTC	CASNDRGPNYGYTF
TRBD1	TRBV7-9	17	NA	TRBJ1-4	TGTGCCAGCAGCTCGTCCCGGGACAGGGGAGGTAATGAAAAACTGTTTTTT	CASSSSRDRGGNEKLFF
NA	TRBV4-3	16	NA	TRBJ1-1	TGCGCCAGCAGCCAAGATCTAACAGGCTCCTACACTGAAGCTTTCTTT	CASSQDLTGSYTEAFF
TRBD1	TRBV3-1/TRBV3-2	14	NA	TRBJ2-1	TGTGCCAGCAGTCGACAGGGAGTCCCGAAGGAGCAGTTCTTC	CASSRQGVPKEQFF
TRBD1	TRBV5-1	14	NA	TRBJ1-5	TGCGCCAGCAGCCCAGGGACAGGGAATCAGCCCCAGCATTTT	CASSPGTGNQPQHF
NA	TRBV7-2	15	once	TRBJ2-7	TGTGCCAGCAGCTCCCTCGGGCAGGGCGTCTACGAGCAGTACTTC	CASSSLGQGVYEQYF
NA	TRBV7-9	13	NA	TRBJ2-7	TGTGCCAGCAGCTTGCGGGTCTCCTACGAGCAGTACTTC	CASSLRVSYEQYF
TRBD2	TRBV5-1	15	few	TRBJ2-7	TGCGCCAGCAGCTTGGAAATAGCGGGGAACTACGAGCAGTACTTC	CASSLEIAGNYEQYF
NA	TRBV9	13	NA	TRBJ1-1	TGTGCCAGCAGCGTAATCTCGAACACTGAAGCTTTCTTT	CASSVISNTEAFF
NA	TRBV2	16	NA	TRBJ1-2	TGTGCCAGCAGTGAAGGGGTCGCGCACAGGTCGGGTGGCTACACCTTC	CASSEGVAHRSGGYTF
NA	TRBV14	14	NA	TRBJ1-1	TGTGCCAGCAGCCAAGACTGGGGGAGGTACGGAGCTTTCTTT	CASSQDWGRYGAFF
TRBD1	TRBV19	15	NA	TRBJ1-6	TGTGCCAGTAGTATTGCGGGGACAGGGGGAACACCCCTCCACTTT	CASSIAGTGGTPLHF
NA	TRBV19	17	NA	TRBJ2-4	TGTGCCAGTAGTGCCGGGACACCCCCTAGAGCCAAAAACATTCAGTACTTC	CASSAGTPPRAKNIQYF
NA	TRBV6-2/TRBV6-3	15	few	TRBJ2-2	TGTGCCAGCAGTTCGGTGGAGTGGGACACCGGGGAGCTGTTTTTT	CASSSVEWDTGELFF
TRBD1	TRBV9	15	NA	TRBJ1-6	TGTGCCAGCAGCGCCAAGACAGGGGGTAATTCACCCCTCCACTTT	CASSAKTGGNSPLHF
NA	TRBV7-9	13	NA	TRBJ1-2	TGTGCCAGCAGCGGGAGGGGCTCCTATGGCTACACCTTC	CASSGRGSYGYTF
TRBD1	TRBV5-1	13	once	TRBJ2-5	TGCGCCAGCAGCGAACAGGGGCAAGAGACCCAGTACTTC	CASSEQGQETQYF
TRBD1	TRBV5-1	14	NA	TRBJ1-3	TGCGCCAGCAGCCTGGGACAGTACGGAAACACCATATATTTT	CASSLGQYGNTIYF
NA	TRBV7-2	14	NA	TRBJ2-2	TGTGCCAGCAGCTTTTCAGGGTGGACCGGGGAGCTGTTTTTT	CASSFSGWTGELFF
TRBD1	TRBV15	15	NA	TRBJ2-3	TGTGCCACCAGCTCCGGGACAGTATTCACAGATACGCAGTATTTT	CATSSGTVFTDTQYF
TRBD1	TRBV5-6	14	NA	TRBJ2-1	TGTGCCAGCAGCTTGGGACAGGGAAAGGGTGAGCAGTTCTTC	CASSLGQGKGEQFF
TRBD2	TRBV19	17	NA	TRBJ2-2	TGTGCCACCCGAGACTCTAGCGGGGGGCCTAACACCGGGGAGCTGTTTTTT	CATRDSSGGPNTGELFF
NA	TRBV24-1	20	NA	TRBJ2-1	TGTGCCACCAGTGAAGCGGTCGGGGGGCGGGGCAGGGGGCAGTGGAATGAGCAGTTCTTC	CATSEAVGGRGRGQWNEQFF
NA	TRBV19	16	NA	TRBJ1-5	TGTGCCAGTAGCCCCGACAGGTTGGTGCGAGGTCAGCCCCAGCATTTT	CASSPDRLVRGQPQHF
TRBD1	TRBV5-6	17	NA	TRBJ2-3	TGTGCCAGCAGCTTGGGGGCAGGGGGTCTATGGACAGATACGCAGTATTTT	CASSLGAGGLWTDTQYF
NA	TRBV3-1/TRBV3-2	14	once	TRBJ1-2	TGTGCCAGCAGCCCGGGGGAGGGGAACTATGGCTACACCTTC	CASSPGEGNYGYTF
NA	TRBV18	15	NA	TRBJ1-5	TGTGCCAGCTCACCGAGGGCAGATAGCAATCAGCCCCAGCATTTT	CASSPRADSNQPQHF
TRBD1	TRBV19	17	NA	TRBJ1-1	TGTGCCAGTAAGAATCTTGTCGGGAGGGGGCGAATCACTGAAGCTTTCTTT	CASKNLVGRGRITEAFF
NA	TRBV19	13	NA	TRBJ1-1	TGTGCCAGTAGTACGACAGTGAACACTGAAGCTTTCTTT	CASSTTVNTEAFF
TRBD1	TRBV10-1	13	NA	TRBJ1-6	TGCGCCAGCACTAGACAGGGAAATTCACCCCTCCACTTT	CASTRQGNSPLHF
NA	TRBV12-5	15	NA	TRBJ1-2	TGTGCTAGTGGCTACCTCAGGGCGTACCTCTATGGCTACACCTTC	CASGYLRAYLYGYTF
NA	TRBV9	19	NA	TRBJ2-1	TGTGCCAGCAGCGTATCCCGCTCGAGGGCGGCGGCCCACTCGGGGGAGCAGTTCTTC	CASSVSRSRAAAHSGEQFF
NA	TRBV3-1/TRBV3-2	15	NA	TRBJ1-5	TGTGCCAGCAGCCCCTCGCGGGGCAACAATCAGCCCCAGCATTTT	CASSPSRGNNQPQHF
NA	TRBV18	13	NA	TRBJ1-2	TGTGCCAGCTCACAACACAGGGTTGAGGGCTACACCTTC	CASSQHRVEGYTF
TRBD1	TRBV2	14	NA	TRBJ1-2	TGTGCCAGCGATCGGACAGGGATAAGCTATGGCTACACCTTC	CASDRTGISYGYTF
NA	TRBV3-1/TRBV3-2	15	NA	TRBJ1-1	TGTGCCAGCAGTACCCGACATTTGGGTGCCACTGAAGCTTTCTTT	CASSTRHLGATEAFF
NA	TRBV4-2	13	NA	TRBJ1-6	TGTGCCAGCAGCCAAGACAGGGTTTCACCCCTCCACTTT	CASSQDRVSPLHF
NA	TRBV11-3	14	once	TRBJ2-5	TGTGCCAGCAGCCCCCACAGTGGGGGCGAGACCCAGTACTTC	CASSPHSGGETQYF
TRBD1	TRBV6-6	17	NA	TRBJ1-2	TGTGCCAGCAGTCATATCCCCCCCGTCAGGGGGAAGGATGGCTACACCTTC	CASSHIPPVRGKDGYTF
NA	TRBV28	15	NA	TRBJ2-2	TGTGCCAGCAGTTCCGGGGGGCCCCAAGACGGGGAGCTGTTTTTT	CASSSGGPQDGELFF
NA	TRBV5-5	12	NA	TRBJ1-1	TGTGCCAGCGGGCGGGGGCCGGGCGAAGCTTTCTTT	CASGRGPGEAFF